This T cell receptor beta chain was retrieved from a study of cytomegalovirus exposure and HLA in healthy donors. General observations from the study: TCR beta chain V- and J-gene trimming was linked, in a later analysis, to a missense variant in DCLRE1C. Researchers counted 164 TCR beta chains as cytomegalovirus-associated. Among the CMV-associated chains, a few were confirmed in vitro as specific for CMV antigens.

The PCR had 60 Vbeta and 13 Jbeta primers. TCRdb's copy holds only in-frame clones and misses some; the assay was immunoSEQ multiplex PCR. The data show approximately 100,000 clones, with 70% to 80% seen just once and over 4% held by the top ten. V was shortened by 4 bases and J by 1 base, with 13 bases between the two germline ends. This CDR3 is built from 14 residues. Germline values: CDR1 GTSNPN, CDR2 SVGIG (reference sequence). Note on this clone: Its antigen is unidentified.

The source of this sequence is a woman under 30 in good health and CMV-seropositive. The V and J genes are TRBV30 and TRBJ1-1; D is unresolved. Sequenced input: PBMCs. CDR3 nucleotide sequence: TGTGCCTGGAACAAAAGGACTCAGAACACTGAAGCTTTCTTT. Translating it yields CAWNKRTQNTEAFF.